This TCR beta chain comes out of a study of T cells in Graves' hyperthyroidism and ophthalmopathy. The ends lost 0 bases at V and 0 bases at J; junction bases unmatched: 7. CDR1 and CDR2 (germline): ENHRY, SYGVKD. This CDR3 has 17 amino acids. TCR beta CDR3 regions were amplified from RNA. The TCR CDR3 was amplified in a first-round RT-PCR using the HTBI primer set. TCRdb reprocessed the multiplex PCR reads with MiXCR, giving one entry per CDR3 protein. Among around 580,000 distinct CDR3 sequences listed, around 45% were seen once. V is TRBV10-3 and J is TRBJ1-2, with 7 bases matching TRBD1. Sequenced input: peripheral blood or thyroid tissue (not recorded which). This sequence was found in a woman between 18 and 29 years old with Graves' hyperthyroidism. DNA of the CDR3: TGTGCCATCAGTGAGTCGAGGACAGGCAGATCTAACTATGGCTACACCTTC. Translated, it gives CAISESRTGRSNYGYTF.